Presented here are 17 T cell receptor beta chains from one specimen sequenced in a study of memory CD4+ T cells and cytomegalovirus serostatus. Using immunoSEQ multiplex PCR, the repertoire was profiled, and TCRdb retains in-frame clones only, with some absent. The sample yields approximately 46,000 clones, 60% to 80% seen once. The sort gate was single viable CD3+CD4+CD8-CD45RO+ cells for memory CD4+ T cells. Sequenced: memory CD4+ T cells from blood. These receptors all come from an adult in good health and CMV-seropositive.

V usage is TRBV6-5 and J usage is TRBJ2-1, with 8 bases that match TRBD2. The CDR3 has 16 amino acids. Germline CDR1 MNHEY, CDR2 SVGAGI. V dropped 4 bases and J dropped 2; count of bases not matched to a gene: 7. For the CDR3, the DNA is TGTGCCAGCAGTTCCTCCCGGGGGGGCGCCTACAATGAGCAGTTCTTC. This gives the protein CASSSSRGGAYNEQFF.

The chain carries TRBV4-1 and TRBJ2-2, with 8 bases matching TRBD1. The V gene end was trimmed by 4 bases and the J gene end by 6 bases; junction bases not matched to a gene: 16. The CDR3 runs 18 residues. The germline CDR1 and CDR2 sequences are MGHRA and YSYEKL. The CDR3 protein is CASSLQTGEVLGPGELFF. As DNA, the CDR3 is TGCGCCAGCAGCCTTCAGACAGGGGAGGTTCTCGGTCCCGGGGAGCTGTTTTTT.

The chain couples TRBV7-3 to TRBJ2-3; 11 nucleotides align to TRBD2. The V segment lost 5 bases and the J segment 5 bases; nucleotides outside the gene matches: 6. Germline V gives CDR1 SGHTA, CDR2 FQGTGA. CDR3 length equals 15 residues. For the CDR3, the DNA is TGTGCCAGCAGCCCGGGACTAGCGGAAGGAGATACGCAGTATTTT. Protein: CASSPGLAEGDTQYF.

This chain connects TRBV6-6 to TRBJ2-1, with D perhaps matching TRBD1 (5 bases). CDR1 is MNHNY, CDR2 SVGAGI, per germline (reference sequence). Between the trimmed V and J ends, which lost 2 bases and 10 bases, there was a span of 12 bases. The CDR3 runs 13 residues. In DNA form, the CDR3 reads TGTGCCAGCAGTTACCTAAACGACAGAGAGCAGTTCTTC. It encodes CASSYLNDREQFF.

The chain links TRBV7-3 to TRBJ2-1; 8 bases map to TRBD1. CDR3 length equals 13 residues. Per germline, CDR1 SGHTA and CDR2 FQGTGA. Trimming took 4 bases from V and 10 from J; bases not matched to a gene: 6. The CDR3 protein is CASSSGQGGEQFF. CDR3 coding DNA: TGTGCCAGCAGCTCCGGACAGGGCGGGGAGCAGTTCTTC. Full variable domain (rest looked up from reference TRBV7-3 and TRBJ2-1): GAGVSQTPSNKVTEKGKYVELRCDPISGHTALYWYRQSLGQGPEFLIYFQGTGAADDSGLPNDRFFAVRPEGSVSTLKIQRTERGDSAVYLCASSSGQGGEQFFGPGTRLTVL.

This clone was seen just once. This rearrangement joins TRBV10-1 to TRBJ2-5; D is perhaps TRBD2 (6 bases). The CDR3 runs to 12 residues. The V end was cut by 6 bases, the J end by 5 bases, with 10 bases between. Germline-derived CDR1 and CDR2 are WNHNN and SYGVQD (reference sequence). The CDR3 spells CASSVRGETQYF. In nucleotides, the CDR3 is TGCGCCAGCAGCGTCCGGGGGGAGACCCAGTACTTC.

The chain has TRBV5-4 and TRBJ1-4; D perhaps matches TRBD1 (5 bases). Germline-derived CDR1 and CDR2 are SGHNT and YYREEE (reference sequence). V was cut by 3 bases and J by 0 bases, with 9 bases left in between. This CDR3 is built from 15 residues. CDR3 loop: CASSSETATNEKLFF. The DNA of the CDR3 is TGTGCCAGCAGCTCGGAGACAGCAACTAATGAAAAACTGTTTTTT.

The chain couples TRBV4-3 to TRBJ2-7; D uncertain. The CDR3 is 14 amino acids. Germline CDR1 reads LGHNA; CDR2 reads YSLEER. V was trimmed by 2 bases and J by 3 bases, leaving 11 bases between them. CDR3 bases: TGCGCCAGCAGCCAACTATACATAAACTACGAGCAGTACTTC. The encoded protein is CASSQLYINYEQYF.

This chain connects TRBV18 to TRBJ2-1; 7 bases fit TRBD1. Germline loops: CDR1 KGHSH, CDR2 LQKENI. Germline trimming cut 6 bases from V and 4 bases from J; bases unmatched to any gene: 9. The CDR3 has 15 residues. This CDR3 reads CASSRSGQAYNEQFF. CDR3 DNA sequence: TGTGCCAGCTCCCGCTCTGGACAGGCGTACAATGAGCAGTTCTTC.

The rearrangement joins TRBV11-1 to TRBJ2-3, with 7 bases identical to TRBD1. From germline, CDR1 is SGHAT and CDR2 FQDESV (reference sequence). This CDR3 contains 15 residues. V shed 3 bases and J 3 bases; nucleotides not matched to a gene: 6. The DNA for the CDR3 is TGTGCCAGCAGCTTGGACAGGCCCAGGACAGATACGCAGTATTTT. Translated, it gives CASSLDRPRTDTQYF.

The rearrangement links TRBV7-2 to TRBJ2-1, with TRBD2 matching over 8 bases. Germline CDR1 reads SGHTA; CDR2 reads FQGNSA. The V gene end was trimmed by 5 bases and the J gene end by 7 bases; junction bases not matched to a gene: 13. CDR3 length: 16 amino acids. CDR3 sequence reads: CASSRNTGTSGNEQFF. CDR3 DNA sequence: TGTGCCAGCAGCCGAAATACCGGGACTAGTGGGAATGAGCAGTTCTTC. Combining the CDR3 with reference TRBV7-2 and TRBJ2-1 gives the whole variable domain GAGVSQSPSNKVTEKGKDVELRCDPISGHTALYWYRQSLGQGLEFLIYFQGNSAPDKSGLPSDRFSAERTGGSVSTLTIQRTQQEDSAVYLCASSRNTGTSGNEQFFGPGTRLTVL.

CDR3 DNA: TGCGCCAGCAGCCGGGGACAGAGGGTTGGTGAAGCTTTCTTT. Encoded protein: CASSRGQRVGEAFF. The chain couples TRBV5-1 to TRBJ1-1; 7 bases match TRBD1. The germline gives CDR1 SGHRS, CDR2 YFSETQ. Trimming removed 4 bases from V and 7 bases from J; junction bases left unmatched: 10. This CDR3 has 14 residues.

The V call is TRBV5-6, the J call TRBJ1-1; possibly TRBD1 for D (5 bases). This CDR3 contains 14 residues. Trimming stripped 1 base from V and 1 base from J, with 8 bases between. The germline V gene encodes CDR1 SGHDT and CDR2 YYEEEE. CDR3 region: CASSLRGRNTEAFF. CDR3 DNA sequence: TGTGCCAGCAGCTTGCGGGGACGGAACACTGAAGCTTTCTTT.

The rearrangement links TRBV11-1 to TRBJ1-2; TRBD1 is a possible D gene (5 bases). V was shortened by 5 bases and J by 8 bases, with 12 bases between the two germline ends. The CDR3 runs 12 residues. The V gene's germline CDR1 is SGHAT and CDR2 FQDESV (reference sequence). The CDR3 here is CASSQGGHGYTF. CDR3 bases: TGTGCCAGCAGCCAGGGAGGACACGGCTACACCTTC.

The chain recombines TRBV5-4 with TRBJ2-5; D is undetermined. The V gene's germline CDR1 is SGHNT and CDR2 YYREEE (reference sequence). The V end lost 0 bases, the J end lost 1 base, and 10 bases lay between the germline ends. The CDR3 extends over 15 amino acids. Here the CDR3 DNA reads TGTGCCAGCAGCTTGGTCTCCGGATCCCAAGAGACCCAGTACTTC. Translating it yields CASSLVSGSQETQYF.

Only one count was recorded for this clone. J is TRBJ1-2 and V is TRBV19; 7 bases fit TRBD1. CDR3 length equals 17 residues. CDR1 and CDR2 from the germline V gene are LNHDA and SQIVND (reference sequence). The V gene end was trimmed by 5 bases and the J gene end by 1 base; junction bases not matched to a gene: 13. CDR3 sequence: CASSFRVGTAINYGYTF. CDR3 coding DNA: TGTGCCAGTAGTTTCAGGGTAGGGACAGCGATTAACTATGGCTACACCTTC.

V and J are TRBV6-5 and TRBJ1-1; weak D call: TRBD1 (5 bases). Deletions cut 3 bases from V and 3 bases from J, with 8 bases between. CDR1 is MNHEY, CDR2 SVGAGI, per germline. This CDR3 is 13 amino acids long. As DNA, the CDR3 is TGTGCCAGCAGTTATCAAGGGGACACTGAAGCTTTCTTT. The encoded protein is CASSYQGDTEAFF.